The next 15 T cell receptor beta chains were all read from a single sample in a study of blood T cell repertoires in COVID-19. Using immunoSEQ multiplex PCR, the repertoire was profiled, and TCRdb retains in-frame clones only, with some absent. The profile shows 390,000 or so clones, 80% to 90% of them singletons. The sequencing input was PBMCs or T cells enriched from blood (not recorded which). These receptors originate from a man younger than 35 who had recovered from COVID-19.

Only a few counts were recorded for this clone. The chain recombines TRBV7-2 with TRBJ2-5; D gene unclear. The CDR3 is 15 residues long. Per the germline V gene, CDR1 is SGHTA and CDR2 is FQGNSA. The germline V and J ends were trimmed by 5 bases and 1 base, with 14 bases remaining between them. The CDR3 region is CASSQARTTQETQYF. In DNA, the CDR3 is TGTGCCAGCAGCCAAGCCAGAACTACCCAAGAGACCCAGTACTTC.

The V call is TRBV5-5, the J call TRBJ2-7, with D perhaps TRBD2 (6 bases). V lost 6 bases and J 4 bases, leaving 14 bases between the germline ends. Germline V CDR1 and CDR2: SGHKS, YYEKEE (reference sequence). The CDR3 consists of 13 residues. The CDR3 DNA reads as TGTGCCAGCACCCCGGTCGGGGGTTACGAGCAGTACTTC. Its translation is CASTPVGGYEQYF.

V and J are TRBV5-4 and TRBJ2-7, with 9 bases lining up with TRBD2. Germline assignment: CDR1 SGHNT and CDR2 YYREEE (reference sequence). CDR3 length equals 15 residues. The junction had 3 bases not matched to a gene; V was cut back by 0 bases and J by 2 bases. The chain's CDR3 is CASSLGTSAAYEQYF. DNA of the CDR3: TGTGCCAGCAGCTTGGGGACTAGCGCAGCCTACGAGCAGTACTTC.

CDR3 region: CASSPDVRQGYTF. The CDR3 bases are TGTGCCAGCTCACCAGATGTCAGACAGGGCTACACCTTC. This chain uses TRBV18 with TRBJ1-2; D is perhaps TRBD1 (5 bases). CDR1 and CDR2 from the germline V gene are KGHSH and LQKENI. The CDR3 has 13 amino acids. V gave up 2 bases and J gave up 8 bases, with 12 bases separating them.

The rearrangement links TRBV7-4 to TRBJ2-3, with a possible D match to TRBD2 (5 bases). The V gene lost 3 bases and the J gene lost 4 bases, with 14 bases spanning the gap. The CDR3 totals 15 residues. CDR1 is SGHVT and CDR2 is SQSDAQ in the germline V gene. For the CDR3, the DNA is TGTGCCAGCAGCTTCTCGCGGGTCCCACCAGATACGCAGTATTTT. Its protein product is CASSFSRVPPDTQYF. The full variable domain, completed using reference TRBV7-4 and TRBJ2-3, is GAGVSQSPRYKVAKRGRDVALRCDSISGHVTLYWYRQTLGQGSEVLTYSQSDAQRDKSGRPSGRFSAERPERSVSTLKIQRTEQGDSAVYLCASSFSRVPPDTQYFGPGTRLTVL.

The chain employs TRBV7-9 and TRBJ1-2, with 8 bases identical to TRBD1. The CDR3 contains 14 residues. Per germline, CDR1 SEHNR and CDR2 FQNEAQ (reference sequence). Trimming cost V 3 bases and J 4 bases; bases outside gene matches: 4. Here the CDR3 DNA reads TGTGCCAGCAGCTTCACAGGGGGACTCTATGGCTACACCTTC. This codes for CASSFTGGLYGYTF.

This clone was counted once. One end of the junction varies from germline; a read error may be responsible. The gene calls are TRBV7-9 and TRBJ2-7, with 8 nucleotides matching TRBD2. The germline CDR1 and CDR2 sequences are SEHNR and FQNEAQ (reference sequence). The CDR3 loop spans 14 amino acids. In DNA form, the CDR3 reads TGTGCCAGCAGCTCAGCGACCGGGACTAGGCTTCGTAACTTC. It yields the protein CASSSATGTRLRNF.

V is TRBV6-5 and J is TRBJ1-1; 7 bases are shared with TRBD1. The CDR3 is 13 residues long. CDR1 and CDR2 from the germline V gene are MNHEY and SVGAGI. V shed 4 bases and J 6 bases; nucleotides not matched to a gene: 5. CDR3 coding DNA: TGTGCCAGCAGTTCCCAGGGGGGCGCTGAAGCTTTCTTT. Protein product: CASSSQGGAEAFF.

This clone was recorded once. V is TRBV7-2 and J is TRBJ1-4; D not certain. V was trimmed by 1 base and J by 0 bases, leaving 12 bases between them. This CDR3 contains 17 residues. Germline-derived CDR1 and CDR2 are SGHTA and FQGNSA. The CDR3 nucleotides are TGTGCCAGCAGCTTAGTCTGGGAGGGTGCAACTAATGAAAAACTGTTTTTT. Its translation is CASSLVWEGATNEKLFF.

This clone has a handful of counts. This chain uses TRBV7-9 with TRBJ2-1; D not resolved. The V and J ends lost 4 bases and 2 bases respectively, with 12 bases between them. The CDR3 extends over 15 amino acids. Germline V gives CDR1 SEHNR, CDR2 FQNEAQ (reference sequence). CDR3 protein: CASSSLGSTYNEQFF. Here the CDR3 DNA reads TGTGCCAGCAGCTCCTTGGGCAGCACCTACAATGAGCAGTTCTTC. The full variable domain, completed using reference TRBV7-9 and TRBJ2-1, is DTGVSQNPRHKITKRGQNVTFRCDPISEHNRLYWYRQTLGQGPEFLTYFQNEAQLEKSRLLSDRFSAERPKGSFSTLEIQRTEQGDSAMYLCASSSLGSTYNEQFFGPGTRLTVL.

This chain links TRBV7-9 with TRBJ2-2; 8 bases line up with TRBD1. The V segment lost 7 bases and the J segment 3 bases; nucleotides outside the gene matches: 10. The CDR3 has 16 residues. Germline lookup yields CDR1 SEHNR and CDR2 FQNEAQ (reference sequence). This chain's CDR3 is CASNQVGTGDTGELFF. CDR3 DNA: TGTGCCAGCAACCAAGTGGGGACAGGAGACACCGGGGAGCTGTTTTTT.

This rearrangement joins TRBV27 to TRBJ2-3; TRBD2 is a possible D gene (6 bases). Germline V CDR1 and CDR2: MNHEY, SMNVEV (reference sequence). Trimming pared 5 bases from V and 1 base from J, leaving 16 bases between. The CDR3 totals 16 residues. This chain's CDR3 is CASSPLFGGGTDTQYF. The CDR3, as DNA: TGTGCCAGCAGTCCGTTATTCGGGGGTGGCACAGATACGCAGTATTTT.

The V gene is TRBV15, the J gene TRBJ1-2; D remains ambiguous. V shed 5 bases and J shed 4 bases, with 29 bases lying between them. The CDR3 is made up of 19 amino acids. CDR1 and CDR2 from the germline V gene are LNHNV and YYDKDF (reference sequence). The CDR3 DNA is TGTGCCACCAGCTTGCTATCCGGGATACCATCCTCTCTAGTCTATGGCTACACCTTC. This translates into CATSLLSGIPSSLVYGYTF.

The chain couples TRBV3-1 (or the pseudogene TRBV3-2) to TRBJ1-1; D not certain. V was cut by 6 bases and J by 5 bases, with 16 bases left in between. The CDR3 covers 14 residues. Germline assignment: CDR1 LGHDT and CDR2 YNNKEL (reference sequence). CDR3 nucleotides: TGTGCCAGCAGGTCCCGGGAGACTGGGACTGAAGCTTTCTTT. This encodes CASRSRETGTEAFF.

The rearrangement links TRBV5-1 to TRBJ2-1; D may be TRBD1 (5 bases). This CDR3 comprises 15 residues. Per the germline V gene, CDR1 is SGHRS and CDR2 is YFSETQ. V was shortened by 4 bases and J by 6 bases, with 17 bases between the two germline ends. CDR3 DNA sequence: TGCGCCAGCAGCCCTCGGACACTTCTTTCCAATGAGCAGTTCTTC. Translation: CASSPRTLLSNEQFF. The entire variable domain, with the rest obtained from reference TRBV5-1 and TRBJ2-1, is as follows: KAGVTQTPRYLIKTRGQQVTLSCSPISGHRSVSWYQQTPGQGLQFLFEYFSETQRNKGNFPGRFSGRQFSNSRSEMNVSTLELGDSALYLCASSPRTLLSNEQFFGPGTRLTVL.